These 18 T cell receptor beta chains were all obtained from the same sample, sequenced in a study of esophageal squamous cell carcinoma under preoperative chemotherapy listed by TCRdb under 2018. The time point label of this sample denotes: before preoperative PTX-NDP chemotherapy. Library construction relied on PCR. This sample was sequenced with a HiSeq X Ten. The public reads were reanalyzed by TCRdb: fastp trimming at Q25, MiXCR alignment, in-frame beta chains only. Records with the same CDR3 protein are collapsed into one entry carrying the most frequent genes and DNA. The sample table shows approximately 15,000 distinct CDR3 sequences, and around three fifths are seen once. The ten largest clones add up to around half of the sample. Collection took place from a patient given preoperative chemotherapy. Source of these receptors: a human donor with esophageal squamous cell carcinoma. The donor label of this sample is uncertain.

About this clonotype itself: At one boundary the junction diverges from the germline segment, which might be a read error. The gene calls are TRBV6-1 and TRBJ2-3; the match to TRBD2 covers 7 bases. The CDR3 length is 16 residues. Germline V gene sequence: CDR1 MNHNS, CDR2 SASEGT. The CDR3, as DNA: TGTGCCAGCAGGGGAGGTGGGGGGGGACCCACAGATACGCAGTATTTC. Protein product: CASRGGGGGPTDTQYF.

The table lists this clonotype with a few counts. This CDR3 is CASSQVYPLAVSSSYEQYF. The CDR3 DNA follows: TGTGCCAGCAGCCAAGTATACCCCCTAGCGGTTTCTAGCTCCTACGAGCAGTACTTC. The genes are TRBV14 and TRBJ2-7; the match to TRBD2 covers 7 bases. Trimming at V came to 1 base and at J to 0 bases, leaving 15 bases not matched to a gene. Looked up from germline, CDR1 is SGHDN and CDR2 is FVKESK. The CDR3 has 19 amino acids.

Comments on this clonotype: Sequence at one end of the junction differs from germline and may be a read error. V and J are TRBV6-1 and TRBJ2-3, with 9 nucleotides matching TRBD2. The CDR3 runs to 14 residues. Per germline, CDR1 MNHNS and CDR2 SASEGT. The chain's CDR3 is CAGSGGRPSETQYF. The CDR3 nucleotides are TGTGCGGGGAGCGGGGGGCGCCCCTCAGAGACGCAGTACTTT.

On this clonotype itself: One end of the junction does not line up with germline, which may come from a read error. CDR3 sequence (DNA): TGTGCCAGCAGCGCACCAGAGCGGGGGGCCAAAGATATTCAGTACTTT. This translates into CASSAPERGAKDIQYF. This rearrangement joins TRBV7-2 to TRBJ2-3; 9 nucleotides agree with TRBD2. This CDR3 contains 16 residues. Germline CDR1 SGHTA, CDR2 FQGNSA.

Notes on this clonotype: One junction end does not reproduce the germline sequence, and a read error may be involved. The V call is TRBV12-3 or TRBV12-4, the J call TRBJ2-3, with a weak D call TRBD1 (6 bases). The CDR3 is 15 amino acids. CDR3 amino acids: CAGGHGGRDTETQYF. In DNA form, the CDR3 reads TGTGCCGGGGGTCATGGGGGCCGAGACACAGAGACCCAGTATTTC.

This chain links TRBV6-1 with TRBJ2-5, with D perhaps matching TRBD2 (6 bases). The CDR3 length is 14 residues. Germline V lookup: CDR1 MNHNS, CDR2 SASEGT. V was shortened by 0 bases and J by 5 bases, with 10 bases between the two germline ends. The CDR3 sequence is CASSEARGGETQYF. The CDR3, as DNA: TGTGCCAGCAGTGAAGCGCGTGGGGGGGAGACCCAGTACTTC.

The genes are TRBV6-1 and TRBJ2-2; D gene unclear. V was shortened by 6 bases and J by 12 bases, with 20 bases between the two germline ends. The V gene's germline CDR1 is MNHNS and CDR2 SASEGT. The CDR3 is 14 residues long. The CDR3 region is CASRSHGNADKLFF. CDR3 sequence (DNA): TGTGCCAGCAGGTCGCATGGGAACGCAGATAAGCTGTTTTTT.

A word on this clonotype: The CDR3 carries no conserved terminal phenylalanine or tryptophan, so it likely arises from a read error. Because the CDR3's place on the DNA is in doubt, the DNA is left out and the CDR3 is given as listed by TCRdb. This chain connects TRBV6-5 to TRBJ2-5; the table assigns TRBD2, which was not confirmed against the DNA. CDR1 and CDR2 from the germline V gene are MNHEY and SVGAGI. The CDR3 numbers 17 amino acids, ends counted. The CDR3 protein is CASSYSGCGVGQETQLS.

J is TRBJ2-3 and V is TRBV11-2; 8 bases are a match to TRBD2. The CDR3 totals 16 residues. From germline, CDR1 is SGHAT and CDR2 FQNNGV. V gave up 6 bases and J gave up 6 bases; unmatched junction bases: 14. CDR3 in DNA: TGTGCCAGCAGTACAGCGGGGGTTTCTTACACGGATACGCAGTATTTT. Its translation is CASSTAGVSYTDTQYF.

As concerns this clonotype: Its ends do not fully match the called genes, so a read error is possible. V is TRBV10-3 and J is TRBJ2-6; D is perhaps TRBD2 (6 bases). The CDR3 length is 14 residues. The germline CDR1 and CDR2 sequences are ENHRY and SYGVKD. For the CDR3, the DNA is TGTGCCATCAGTGAGTCGGAGGGAGCCGAGGTCCTGTACTTC. This sequence encodes CAISESEGAEVLYF.

The chain uses TRBV6-1 and TRBJ1-1; the match to TRBD1 covers 7 bases. CDR3 length: 15 residues. CDR1 and CDR2 from the germline V gene are MNHNS and SASEGT. J gave up 4 bases and V 7 bases, and 12 bases lay outside the gene matches. The DNA for the CDR3 is TGTGCCAGCACTACAGGGGTGGTGAGTGGCACTGAAGCTTTCTTT. Its translation: CASTTGVVSGTEAFF.

The CDR3 bases are TGTGCCAGCAGCCCCCCCTCCTACGAGCAGTACTTC. This gives the protein CASSPPSYEQYF. The chain is built from TRBV27 and TRBJ2-7, with D unresolved. The CDR3 has 12 amino acids. Germline CDR1 is MNHEY and CDR2 is SMNVEV (reference sequence). V dropped 6 bases and J dropped 0 bases, with 6 bases sitting between them.

In this sample, this clonotype turned up many times. A much larger clone differs by one base, so this may be a read error. This rearrangement joins TRBV7-8 to TRBJ2-1; TRBD2 agrees at 7 bases. The J call may be faulty, since TRBJ2-7 better matches the DNA end. CDR1 is SGHVS, CDR2 FQNEAQ, per germline. This CDR3 has 14 amino acids. CDR3 coding DNA: TGTGTCAGCAGCTTAAGCGGGAAGTACAATGAGCAGTACTTC. The encoded protein is CVSSLSGKYNEQYF.

V and J are TRBV6-1 and TRBJ2-5; 10 nucleotides align to TRBD1. The DNA end lines up better with TRBJ2-1; the J call may be wrong. Germline CDR1 is MNHNS and CDR2 is SASEGT. The CDR3 spans 15 residues. The CDR3 bases are TGTGCCAGCAGCCCGGGACAGGGGATTCAAGAGACCCAGTTCTTC. Translated: CASSPGQGIQETQFF.

In its sample, this clonotype is medium-sized. The chain carries TRBV6-1 and TRBJ2-2; D uncertain. Per the germline V gene, CDR1 is MNHNS and CDR2 is SASEGT. V gave up 6 bases and J gave up 1 base, with 6 bases separating them. CDR3 length: 13 amino acids. The CDR3 region has the DNA TGTGCCAGCAGGAAGGAGAACACCGGGGAGCTGTTTTTT. It translates to CASRKENTGELFF.

The chain is built from TRBV7-2 and TRBJ2-7; 7 bases map to TRBD2. V lost 2 bases and J lost 5; bases outside the gene matches: 6. From germline, CDR1 is SGHTA and CDR2 FQGNSA. The CDR3 spans 14 residues. The CDR3 nucleotides are TGTGCCAGCAGCTTACAGGCGGGAGCTAACGAGCAGTACTTC. The encoded protein is CASSLQAGANEQYF. Based on the CDR3 plus reference TRBV7-2 and TRBJ2-7, the full variable domain is GAGVSQSPSNKVTEKGKDVELRCDPISGHTALYWYRQSLGQGLEFLIYFQGNSAPDKSGLPSDRFSAERTGGSVSTLTIQRTQQEDSAVYLCASSLQAGANEQYFGPGTRLTVT.

This chain connects TRBV6-1 to TRBJ2-3, with D perhaps assigned TRBD1 or TRBD2 (6 bases each). The CDR3 has 15 amino acids. Germline lookup yields CDR1 MNHNS and CDR2 SASEGT. In DNA form, the CDR3 reads TGTGGCACGAGTGAAGGGGGGCGGGGCCAAGAGACGCAGTATTTT. This sequence encodes CGTSEGGRGQETQYF.

The gene calls are TRBV6-4 and TRBJ2-1; maybe TRBD2 (5 bases). V lost 2 bases, J lost 8 bases, and 7 bases lay in between. In germline, CDR1 is MRHNA, CDR2 SNTAGT. The length of the CDR3 is 12 residues. DNA of the CDR3: TGTGCCAGCAGTGACGGGCGGGATGAGCAGTTCTTC. This gives the protein CASSDGRDEQFF.